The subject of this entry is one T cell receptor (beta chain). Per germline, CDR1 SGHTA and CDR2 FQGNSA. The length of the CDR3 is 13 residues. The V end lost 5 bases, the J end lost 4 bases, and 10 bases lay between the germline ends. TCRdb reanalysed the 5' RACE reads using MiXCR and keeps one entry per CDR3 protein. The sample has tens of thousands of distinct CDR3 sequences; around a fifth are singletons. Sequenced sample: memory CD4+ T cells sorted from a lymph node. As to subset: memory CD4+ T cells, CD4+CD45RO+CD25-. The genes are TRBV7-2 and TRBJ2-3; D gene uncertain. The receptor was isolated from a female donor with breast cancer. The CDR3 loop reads CASSPPWADTQYF. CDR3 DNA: TGTGCCAGCAGCCCTCCTTGGGCAGATACGCAGTATTTT.